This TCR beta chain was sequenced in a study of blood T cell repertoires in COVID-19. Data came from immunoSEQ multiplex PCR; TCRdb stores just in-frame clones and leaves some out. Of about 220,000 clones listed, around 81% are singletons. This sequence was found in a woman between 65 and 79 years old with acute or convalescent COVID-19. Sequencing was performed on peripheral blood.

The CDR3 DNA is TGTGCCAGCAGTCCCGGACAGGGGATCACAGATACGCAGTATTTT. This gives the protein CASSPGQGITDTQYF. This chain joins TRBV6-5 and TRBJ2-3; the match to TRBD1 covers 9 bases. The germline V gene has CDR1 MNHEY and CDR2 SVGAGI. The CDR3 covers 15 residues. J was trimmed by 2 bases and V by 5 bases; bases with no gene match: 5.